This T cell receptor (beta chain) comes out of a study of early T cells in non-severe SARS-CoV-2 infection. Whole-study context: Sequencing targeted bulk RNA from unsorted whole blood, leaving chains unpaired.

TCRdb recomputed calls from the 5' RACE reads with MiXCR, one row per CDR3 protein. The sample holds about 63,000 distinct CDR3 sequences, 10% to 15% seen once. Germline V gene sequence: CDR1 SNHLY, CDR2 FYNNEI. The CDR3 is 15 residues long. V lost 4 bases to trimming and J lost 3 bases; unmatched junction nucleotides: 2. Sequencing was done on a sample of whole blood. The rearrangement uses TRBV2 and TRBJ2-2; 10 bases match TRBD1. The TCR sequence derives from an adult who was a healthcare worker with PCR-confirmed SARS-CoV-2 infection or an uninfected control (not recorded which). Written as DNA, the CDR3 is TGTGCCAGCAGTGTCGGGACAGGGGACACCGGGGAGCTGTTTTTT. Encoded protein: CASSVGTGDTGELFF.